Reported below is one T cell receptor beta chain. These data belong to a study of control samples from healthy donors and cancer patients. The data were produced by immunoSEQ multiplex PCR, yet TCRdb's version contains in-frame clones alone and is incomplete. This table has 100,000 to 150,000 clones, 80% to 95% appearing once. The source is a man aged 35-49 years in good health. Input material: blood.

The CDR3 coding sequence is TGCGCCAGCAGAACAGTCCTCTCCTACGAGCAGTACTTC. It translates to CASRTVLSYEQYF. This chain links TRBV5-1 with TRBJ2-7; D uncertain. The germline V and J ends were trimmed by 5 bases and 0 bases, with 9 bases remaining between them. The CDR3 is 13 amino acids. The germline V gene encodes CDR1 SGHRS and CDR2 YFSETQ.